The next 11 T cell receptor beta chains were all read from a single sample in a study of CD4 T cells in relation to SARS-CoV-2 and coronaviruses. Profiled with immunoSEQ multiplex PCR; TCRdb holds only in-frame clones, not every one. The sample carries about 59,000 clones, approximately 90% recorded once. Before the COVID-19 pandemic, during about 2011-2019, CD4+ T cells were taken from unexposed donors. Sample: memory CD4+ T cells from PBMCs. These receptors originate from a human donor in good health.

This chain joins TRBV6-5 and TRBJ1-2, with no clear D. The germline V and J ends were trimmed by 5 bases and 2 bases, with 15 bases remaining between them. Germline assignment: CDR1 MNHEY and CDR2 SVGAGI. CDR3 length: 15 amino acids. The CDR3 spells CASSPAVGQNYGYTF. Written as DNA, the CDR3 is TGTGCCAGCAGTCCCGCAGTAGGGCAGAACTATGGCTACACCTTC.

This clone appeared a few times. The V and J genes are TRBV5-1 and TRBJ1-1, with a weak D call TRBD1 (5 bases). Trimming cost V 1 base and J 4 bases, with 11 bases left between them. The CDR3 totals 14 residues. Germline V gene lookup returns CDR1 SGHRS and CDR2 YFSETQ. The CDR3 loop is CASSLRQGSTEAFF. The CDR3 DNA sequence: TGCGCCAGCAGCTTGAGGCAGGGTTCCACTGAAGCTTTCTTT. The full variable domain, in which reference TRBV5-1 and TRBJ1-1 provide the parts outside the CDR3, is KAGVTQTPRYLIKTRGQQVTLSCSPISGHRSVSWYQQTPGQGLQFLFEYFSETQRNKGNFPGRFSGRQFSNSRSEMNVSTLELGDSALYLCASSLRQGSTEAFFGQGTRLTVV.

This clone appeared once. The chain recombines TRBV28 with TRBJ2-1; D might be TRBD2 (6 bases). Germline V gives CDR1 MDHEN, CDR2 SYDVKM. The CDR3 contains 18 residues. With 6 bases removed from V and 0 bases from J, the gap between germline ends came to 21 bases. The CDR3 region is CASSPFSFASASYNEQFF. The CDR3 region has the DNA TGTGCCAGCAGCCCTTTCTCTTTCGCTAGCGCCTCCTACAATGAGCAGTTCTTC.

The rearrangement uses TRBV14 and TRBJ2-7, with 10 positions matching TRBD2. V trimming: 0 bases; J trimming: 3 bases; junction bases outside the gene matches: 11. The CDR3 is 18 residues long. Germline CDR1 reads SGHDN; CDR2 reads FVKESK. CDR3 nucleotides: TGTGCCAGCAGCCAAGATCCTAGCGGGAGATATACTTTCTACGAGCAGTACTTC. Encoded protein: CASSQDPSGRYTFYEQYF.

This clone was seen more than once but under ten times. The CDR3 DNA is TGTGCCAGTAAAGCGGAGGGACCGACAAATTCACCCCTCCACTTT. It translates to CASKAEGPTNSPLHF. This chain joins TRBV19 and TRBJ1-6; D may be TRBD1 (5 bases). CDR1 is LNHDA, CDR2 SQIVND, per germline (reference sequence). V lost 7 bases to trimming and J lost 7 bases, with 17 bases between them. The CDR3 runs to 15 residues.

The V gene is TRBV9, the J gene TRBJ2-7, with 14 bases aligning to TRBD2. The trim removed 3 bases at V and 6 bases at J, leaving 8 bases unmatched. The CDR3 is 16 residues long. CDR1 is SGDLS, CDR2 YYNGEE, per germline. The chain's CDR3 is CASSARGLAGVGEQYF. In DNA, the CDR3 is TGTGCCAGCAGCGCCCGGGGACTAGCGGGAGTCGGCGAGCAGTACTTC.

The chain couples TRBV28 to TRBJ2-1; TRBD2 aligns across 7 bases. The CDR3 totals 12 residues. CDR1 and CDR2 from the germline V gene are MDHEN and SYDVKM. After removal of 2 bases from V and 12 bases from J, the junction contained 4 bases not matched to a gene. In DNA form, the CDR3 reads TGTGCCAGCAGTTTAATTAGCGGGCCGCAGTTCTTC. It specifies CASSLISGPQFF. The full variable domain, in which reference TRBV28 and TRBJ2-1 provide the parts outside the CDR3, is DVKVTQSSRYLVKRTGEKVFLECVQDMDHENMFWYRQDPGLGLRLIYFSYDVKMKEKGDIPEGYSVSREKKERFSLILESASTNQTSMYLCASSLISGPQFFGPGTRLTVL.

This clone has a single count. The CDR3 coding sequence is TGTGCCAGCAGCTTAGTCGACAGTCTATCGGGGGAGCTGTTTTTT. This encodes CASSLVDSLSGELFF. This chain links TRBV11-2 with TRBJ2-2, with D possibly matching TRBD1 (5 bases). Trimming pared 1 base from V and 8 bases from J, leaving 14 bases between. CDR1 and CDR2 (germline): SGHAT, FQNNGV. The CDR3 extends over 15 amino acids.

V usage is TRBV5-1 and J usage is TRBJ2-1; 9 bases align to TRBD2. Germline V lookup: CDR1 SGHRS, CDR2 YFSETQ. The length of the CDR3 is 14 residues. V trimming: 2 bases; J trimming: 8 bases; junction bases outside the gene matches: 5. CDR3 DNA sequence: TGCGCCAGCAGCTTAGGACTAGCGTGGGATGAGCAGTTCTTC. Translating it yields CASSLGLAWDEQFF.

This chain uses TRBV7-8 with TRBJ1-1; 10 bases agree with TRBD1. V gave up 5 bases and J gave up 5 bases; unmatched junction bases: 8. CDR1 SGHVS and CDR2 FQNEAQ come from the germline V gene. There are 15 residues in the CDR3. This CDR3 is CASSPPRQGATEAFF. DNA of the CDR3: TGTGCCAGCAGCCCGCCTCGACAGGGGGCAACTGAAGCTTTCTTT.

The chain links TRBV27 to TRBJ1-5, with D unresolved. V was shortened by 7 bases and J by 1 base, with 14 bases between the two germline ends. Germline V gives CDR1 MNHEY, CDR2 SMNVEV (reference sequence). The CDR3 contains 15 residues. The CDR3 reads CASKVTQLSNQPQHF. The CDR3 coding sequence is TGTGCCAGCAAGGTAACACAATTAAGCAATCAGCCCCAGCATTTT.